This T cell receptor (beta chain) was profiled in a study of CD8 T cells in ankylosing spondylitis. Overall study findings and caveats: According to the report, clones linked to the disease were significantly enriched in matched synovial fluid samples taken from ankylosing spondylitis patients. Some of these motif variants have turned up before, in reports on reactive arthritis synovial fluid and blood. A CD8+ phenotype characterized the disease-linked clones, which were relatively rare in peripheral blood. Eight or nine highly homologous variants made up a TCR beta motif that seemed to typify ankylosing spondylitis blood.

Trimming left V 6 bases short and J 0 bases short, with 11 bases between. CDR1 and CDR2 from the germline V gene are MNHEY and SVGEGT. The CDR3 extends over 14 amino acids. In making TCR beta libraries, quantitative 5'-RACE with molecular barcodes was used. MiXCR was run by TCRdb on the 5' RACE reads, yielding one entry per CDR3 protein. The sample yields about 210,000 distinct CDR3 sequences, 6% to 8.5% seen once. Many counts were recorded for this clonotype. The antigen remains undetermined. The TCR originated in a male donor with ankylosing spondylitis. The specimen sequenced was blood, either unsorted or a sorted T cell fraction (not recorded which). The chain uses TRBV6-2 or TRBV6-3 and TRBJ2-5; D may be TRBD2 (6 bases). The CDR3 here is CASSPGTHQETQYF. In DNA, the CDR3 is TGTGCCAGCAGCCCTGGGACTCACCAAGAGACCCAGTACTTC.